Listed here are 16 T cell receptor beta chains from one sample, sequenced in a study of cytomegalovirus exposure and HLA in healthy donors. PCR was performed using 60 Vbeta and 13 Jbeta primers. Measured with immunoSEQ multiplex PCR; TCRdb has only the in-frame clones, and not every one. This table has about 120,000 clones, 65% to 90% appearing once. The specimen was PBMCs. These receptors were taken from a middle-aged woman in good health and CMV-seronegative.

The rearrangement links TRBV30 to TRBJ2-7; D not certain. The CDR3 extends over 14 amino acids. CDR1 and CDR2 from the germline V gene are GTSNPN and SVGIG (reference sequence). Trimming took off 0 bases at V and 5 bases at J, with 14 bases between the two ends. The CDR3 region has the DNA TGTGCCTGGAGTGTATTGCAAGTTTCAGACGAGCAGTACTTC. This sequence encodes CAWSVLQVSDEQYF.

This clone has more than one count but fewer than ten. The chain uses TRBV4-1 and TRBJ1-5, with a tentative D call TRBD1 (6 bases). Germline V lookup: CDR1 MGHRA, CDR2 YSYEKL. The CDR3 has 15 amino acids. V shed 2 bases and J shed 7 bases, with 15 bases lying between them. CDR3 sequence: CASSQYRDGNQPQHF. The CDR3 DNA follows: TGCGCCAGCAGCCAATACAGGGACGGTAACCAGCCCCAGCATTTT.

The chain links TRBV18 to TRBJ2-7; 15 positions match TRBD2. There are 15 residues in the CDR3. CDR1 is KGHSH and CDR2 is LQKENI in the germline V gene. The V segment lost 3 bases and the J segment 5 bases; nucleotides outside the gene matches: 2. CDR3: CASSPGLAGGNEQYF. The CDR3 nucleotides are TGTGCCAGCTCACCGGGACTAGCGGGGGGTAACGAGCAGTACTTC.

The genes are TRBV11-3 and TRBJ2-7; 14 positions agree with TRBD2. The CDR3 is 17 residues long. V lost 5 bases, J lost 6 bases, and 12 bases stayed unmatched. CDR1 is SGHNT and CDR2 is YENEEA in the germline V gene. In DNA, the CDR3 is TGTGCCAGCAGCCGAGATTTGCGACTAGCGGGGGGGATCGAGCAGTACTTC. This sequence encodes CASSRDLRLAGGIEQYF.

This clone appeared once. The rearrangement uses TRBV28 and TRBJ2-3; D remains ambiguous. Germline CDR1 MDHEN, CDR2 SYDVKM. The V end was cut by 8 bases, the J end by 0 bases, with 12 bases between. The CDR3 extends over 14 amino acids. Here the CDR3 DNA reads TGTGCCAGCGGGCGCGTACCTAGCACAGATACGCAGTATTTT. It yields the protein CASGRVPSTDTQYF.

The chain couples TRBV7-2 to TRBJ1-5; D is undetermined. CDR1 is SGHTA and CDR2 is FQGNSA in the germline V gene. Trimming cost V 1 base and J 3 bases, with 10 bases left between them. The CDR3 is made up of 15 amino acids. The CDR3 region has the DNA TGTGCCAGCAGCTTAGTGGCCACAGTCAATCAGCCCCAGCATTTT. This codes for CASSLVATVNQPQHF.

The table lists this clone with a count of one. The chain links TRBV10-1 to TRBJ2-1, with 9 bases fitting TRBD2. Germline-derived CDR1 and CDR2 are WNHNN and SYGVQD (reference sequence). This CDR3 comprises 17 residues. Trimming took 0 bases from V and 10 from J; bases not matched to a gene: 13. The DNA for the CDR3 is TGCGCCAGCAGTGAGTCCGTTCGGGCGGGAGGGCCGCAGGAGCAGTTCTTC. This codes for CASSESVRAGGPQEQFF.

This chain connects TRBV19 to TRBJ2-1; 7 nucleotides line up with TRBD2. V lost 4 bases, J lost 0 bases, and 0 bases stayed unmatched. This CDR3 comprises 14 residues. Germline V gene sequence: CDR1 LNHDA, CDR2 SQIVND (reference sequence). The CDR3: CASSRDYSYNEQFF. CDR3 nucleotides: TGTGCCAGTAGTAGGGACTACTCCTACAATGAGCAGTTCTTC.

The V and J genes are TRBV28 and TRBJ2-7, with 11 bases fitting TRBD2. V lost 6 bases, J lost 5 bases, and 6 bases stayed unmatched. The CDR3 length is 14 residues. Germline V gene lookup returns CDR1 MDHEN and CDR2 SYDVKM. The CDR3 coding sequence is TGTGCCAGCAGCGCACTAGCGGGAGTCCACGAGCAGTACTTC. It translates to CASSALAGVHEQYF. The entire variable domain, with the rest obtained from reference TRBV28 and TRBJ2-7, is as follows: DVKVTQSSRYLVKRTGEKVFLECVQDMDHENMFWYRQDPGLGLRLIYFSYDVKMKEKGDIPEGYSVSREKKERFSLILESASTNQTSMYLCASSALAGVHEQYFGPGTRLTVT.

The V gene is TRBV7-8, the J gene TRBJ2-7; 12 bases match TRBD2. In germline, CDR1 is SGHVS, CDR2 FQNEAQ. Trimming took 5 bases from V and 3 from J; bases not matched to a gene: 17. This CDR3 has 19 amino acids. The CDR3 loop reads CASSKRGGPGTSGFYEQYF. The CDR3 DNA reads TGTGCCAGCAGCAAAAGGGGGGGTCCCGGGACTAGCGGGTTCTACGAGCAGTACTTC.

This clone was recorded only once. The rearrangement links TRBV11-2 to TRBJ2-2; D not certain. CDR1 SGHAT and CDR2 FQNNGV come from the germline V gene. The CDR3 has 13 residues. Between the trimmed V and J ends, which lost 0 bases and 5 bases, there was a span of 4 bases. The CDR3, as DNA: TGTGCCAGCAGCTTAGACCTGACCGGGGAGCTGTTTTTT. It encodes CASSLDLTGELFF.

The gene calls are TRBV6-1 and TRBJ1-6; TRBD1 might be the D (5 bases). V shed 1 base and J shed 10 bases, with 14 bases lying between them. This CDR3 region has 15 residues. CDR1 and CDR2 from the germline V gene are MNHNS and SASEGT. CDR3 sequence: CASSEGGGGYSPLHF. The CDR3 region has the DNA TGTGCCAGCAGTGAAGGCGGCGGGGGATACTCACCCCTCCACTTT.

The genes are TRBV6-6 and TRBJ1-4; a possible D gene is TRBD1 (6 bases). The germline V gene has CDR1 MNHNY and CDR2 SVGAGI (reference sequence). The V gene lost 7 bases and the J gene lost 7 bases, with 16 bases spanning the gap. The CDR3 covers 14 residues. CDR3 sequence (DNA): TGTGCCAGCACAGAGCCAGGGGCGGGTGAAAAACTGTTTTTT. It encodes CASTEPGAGEKLFF.

V is TRBV5-1 and J is TRBJ2-2; the D is unclear. Trimming shortened V by 4 bases and J by 0 bases, and 22 bases separated the two germline ends. Germline V CDR1 and CDR2: SGHRS, YFSETQ. The CDR3 covers 19 residues. The CDR3 reads CASSPRKVSWVANTGELFF. Here the CDR3 DNA reads TGCGCCAGCAGCCCGAGGAAAGTCTCTTGGGTGGCGAACACCGGGGAGCTGTTTTTT.

This clone came up once. The DNA for the CDR3 is TGTGCCAGCAGCTTAGCACTAGCGGGAGCCTACGAGCAGTACTTC. The encoded protein is CASSLALAGAYEQYF. V usage is TRBV13 and J usage is TRBJ2-7; 11 nucleotides match TRBD2. CDR1 and CDR2 (germline): PRHDT, FYEKMQ (reference sequence). The CDR3 covers 15 residues. V gave up 1 base and J gave up 2 bases; unmatched junction bases: 1.

The chain combines TRBV6-5 with TRBJ1-2; a possible D gene is TRBD1 (5 bases). Germline V CDR1 and CDR2: MNHEY, SVGAGI. V lost 2 bases to trimming and J lost 5 bases, with 12 bases between them. This CDR3 spans 14 amino acids. CDR3: CASSYAGDFYGYTF. In DNA, the CDR3 is TGTGCCAGCAGTTACGCCGGGGACTTTTATGGCTACACCTTC.